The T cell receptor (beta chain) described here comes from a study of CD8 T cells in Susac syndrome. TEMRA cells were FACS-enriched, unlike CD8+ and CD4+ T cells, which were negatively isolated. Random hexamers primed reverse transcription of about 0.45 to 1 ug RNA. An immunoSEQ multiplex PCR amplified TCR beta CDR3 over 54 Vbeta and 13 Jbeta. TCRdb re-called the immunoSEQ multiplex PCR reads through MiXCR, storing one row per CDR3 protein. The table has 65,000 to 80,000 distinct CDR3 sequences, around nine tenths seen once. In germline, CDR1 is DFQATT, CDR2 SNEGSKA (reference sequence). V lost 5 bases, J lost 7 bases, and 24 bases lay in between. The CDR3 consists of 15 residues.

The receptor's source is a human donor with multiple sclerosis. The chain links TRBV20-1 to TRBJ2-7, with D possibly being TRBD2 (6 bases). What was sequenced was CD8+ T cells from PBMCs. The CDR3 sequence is CSAVTGGSPSREQYF. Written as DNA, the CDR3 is TGCAGTGCTGTAACCGGAGGGAGCCCTAGTAGGGAGCAGTACTTC.